The 21 T cell receptor beta chains below come from one sample, sequenced in a study of T cells in Graves' hyperthyroidism and ophthalmopathy. The CDR3 regions of TCR beta were amplified from RNA transcripts. The study used the HTBI primer set for a first-round RT-PCR of the TCR CDR3. A single record per CDR3 protein comes from TCRdb applying MiXCR to the multiplex PCR reads. The sample consists of 360,000 or so distinct CDR3 sequences, around 18% of them appearing once. Source material: blood. The origin of the receptors is a middle-aged woman with Graves' ophthalmopathy.

This clonotype has at least ten counts. J is TRBJ1-2 and V is TRBV5-5; maybe TRBD1 (5 bases). There are 16 residues in the CDR3. Per germline, CDR1 SGHKS and CDR2 YYEKEE (reference sequence). Trimming cost V 3 bases and J 0 bases, with 15 bases left between them. The DNA of the CDR3 is TGTGCCAGCAGCTGGGACGGGTCGGTTCCTAACTATGGCTACACCTTC. Amino acids: CASSWDGSVPNYGYTF.

In this sample, this clonotype turned up many times. This rearrangement joins TRBV6-1 to TRBJ1-5, with 9 bases fitting TRBD1. J was trimmed by 8 bases and V by 1 base; bases with no gene match: 12. Germline CDR1 and CDR2: MNHNS and SASEGT. This CDR3 contains 17 residues. This CDR3 reads CASSEGVPGTGLEPQHF. The CDR3 DNA reads as TGTGCCAGCAGTGAAGGGGTCCCCGGGACAGGGCTGGAGCCCCAGCATTTT.

This clonotype has a count of ten or more. The chain combines TRBV19 with TRBJ1-5, with 8 bases that match TRBD1. V lost 8 bases, J lost 6 bases, and 6 bases stayed unmatched. In germline, CDR1 is LNHDA, CDR2 SQIVND (reference sequence). This CDR3 has 13 residues. The CDR3 sequence: CASDQGAGQPQHF. The CDR3 region has the DNA TGTGCCAGTGATCAGGGGGCCGGTCAGCCCCAGCATTTT.

This clonotype was detected a few times. This chain connects TRBV11-2 to TRBJ2-5; no clear D gene. Trimming pared 5 bases from V and 4 bases from J, leaving 14 bases between. Germline CDR1 SGHAT, CDR2 FQNNGV. The CDR3 extends over 14 amino acids. The CDR3 DNA reads TGTGCCAGCAGCCTGACCCTAGGCTTAGAGACCCAGTACTTC. Encoded protein: CASSLTLGLETQYF.

This clonotype has at least ten counts. This chain links TRBV6-1 with TRBJ1-2; 7 bases are shared with TRBD1. Germline V gene sequence: CDR1 MNHNS, CDR2 SASEGT. There are 14 residues in the CDR3. Trimming took 6 bases from V and 2 from J; bases not matched to a gene: 6. The CDR3 sequence is CASSRETGNYGYTF. In DNA form, the CDR3 reads TGTGCCAGCAGCCGCGAGACAGGGAACTATGGCTACACCTTC.

The CDR3 DNA is TGTGCCAGCAGTCTGGGCAGCGGGAGGGCCTACGAGCAGTACTTC. The encoded protein is CASSLGSGRAYEQYF. The chain employs TRBV6-2 or TRBV6-3 and TRBJ2-7; TRBD2 aligns across 10 bases. Germline CDR1 MNHEY, CDR2 SVGEGT. Trimming took 5 bases from V and 2 from J; bases not matched to a gene: 6. The CDR3 is 15 residues long.

This clonotype was detected ten times or more. A read error may explain this, as a much larger clone is one base away. The rearrangement joins TRBV28 to TRBJ2-5, with 14 positions matching TRBD2. This CDR3 region has 15 residues. Germline-derived CDR1 and CDR2 are MDHEN and SYDVKM. The CDR3 is CASSLGLAGGEAQYF. CDR3 bases: TGTGCCAGCAGTTTAGGACTAGCGGGGGGAGAGGCCCAGTACTTC.

This clonotype was detected ten times or more. V gene TRBV7-2 combines with J gene TRBJ2-5, with 7 bases aligning to TRBD2. Germline V lookup: CDR1 SGHTA, CDR2 FQGNSA. V gave up 7 bases and J gave up 4 bases; unmatched junction bases: 6. This CDR3 has 13 amino acids. CDR3: CASNWGGAETQYF. The DNA of the CDR3 is TGTGCCAGCAACTGGGGGGGAGCAGAGACCCAGTACTTC.

This clonotype was observed many times. The V gene is TRBV4-2, the J gene TRBJ1-1; maybe TRBD1 (5 bases). Trimming removed 0 bases from V and 1 base from J, with 9 bases in between. The germline V gene has CDR1 LGHNA and CDR2 YNFKEQ. This CDR3 comprises 15 residues. The CDR3 DNA follows: TGTGCCAGCAGCCAAGATCAAAGGGGGAACACTGAAGCTTTCTTT. Its protein product is CASSQDQRGNTEAFF.

Here the CDR3 DNA reads TGTGCCTGGAGTGTACTAGTCCGAGACACCGGGGAGCTGTTTTTT. Residues: CAWSVLVRDTGELFF. The rearrangement links TRBV30 to TRBJ2-2; D possibly corresponds to TRBD2 (5 bases). Trimming left V 0 bases short and J 3 bases short, with 11 bases between. CDR3 size: 15 residues. Germline assignment: CDR1 GTSNPN and CDR2 SVGIG (reference sequence).

This clonotype occurred many times. The V gene is TRBV2, the J gene TRBJ2-3, with TRBD2 matching over 8 bases. The germline gives CDR1 SNHLY, CDR2 FYNNEI. The CDR3 is 14 amino acids. V dropped 7 bases and J dropped 3; count of bases not matched to a gene: 6. The CDR3 is CASKSGSGTDTQYF. In DNA, the CDR3 is TGTGCCAGCAAGAGCGGGAGTGGGACAGATACGCAGTATTTT.

There are many counts of this clonotype. The chain recombines TRBV28 with TRBJ1-1; the D is unclear. CDR3 size: 11 residues. V lost 3 bases and J lost 11, with 10 bases in between. Germline lookup yields CDR1 MDHEN and CDR2 SYDVKM. The CDR3 DNA reads TGTGCCAGCAGTTTCTTAGGGCGGGCTTTCTTT. It is translated as CASSFLGRAFF.

At least ten counts were recorded for this clonotype. The rearrangement uses TRBV28 and TRBJ1-5; a possible D gene is TRBD1 (6 bases). Germline CDR1 is MDHEN and CDR2 is SYDVKM. The germline V and J ends were trimmed by 3 bases and 11 bases, with 11 bases remaining between them. This CDR3 comprises 12 residues. The CDR3, as DNA: TGTGCCAGCAGTTTCCTCGGACAGTCCCAGCATTTT. Protein sequence: CASSFLGQSQHF.

This clonotype has at least ten counts. V and J are TRBV12-3 or TRBV12-4 and TRBJ2-5; D might be TRBD1 or TRBD2, each matching 7 bases. V shed 2 bases and J shed 4 bases, with 14 bases lying between them. The CDR3 totals 15 residues. CDR3 in amino acids: CASSLQRGQLETQYF. CDR3 bases: TGTGCCAGCAGTTTACAGCGGGGACAGCTAGAGACCCAGTACTTC.

This clonotype was detected ten times or more. V is TRBV6-1 and J is TRBJ1-2, with D unclear. Per the germline V gene, CDR1 is MNHNS and CDR2 is SASEGT. This CDR3 region has 13 residues. V lost 6 bases and J lost 0, with 8 bases in between. CDR3 sequence (DNA): TGTGCCAGCAGCCCGACACCTAACTATGGCTACACCTTC. Residues: CASSPTPNYGYTF.

Many counts were recorded for this clonotype. The rearrangement joins TRBV28 to TRBJ2-4; no firm D call. Trimming left V 4 bases short and J 0 bases short, with 13 bases between. The CDR3 is made up of 16 amino acids. In germline, CDR1 is MDHEN, CDR2 SYDVKM. CDR3 sequence (DNA): TGTGCCAGCAGTTCTTCAGACACACTAGCCAAAAACATTCAGTACTTC. Residues: CASSSSDTLAKNIQYF.

As for this clonotype: This is likely a read error, given that the CDR3 carries no conserved phenylalanine or tryptophan at its end. Here the CDR3 reads CASSYSLAGVGELFV. In DNA form, the CDR3 reads TGTGCCAGCAGTTACTCGTTGGCGGGGGTCGGGGAGCTGTTTGTT. The chain employs TRBV6-2 or TRBV6-3 and TRBJ2-2; 7 nucleotides agree with TRBD2. J gave up 7 bases and V 0 bases, and 5 bases lay outside the gene matches. Germline V CDR1 and CDR2: MNHEY, SVGEGT. The CDR3 has 15 residues.

This clonotype showed up many times. This chain connects TRBV6-5 to TRBJ2-7; D uncertain. Germline CDR1 reads MNHEY; CDR2 reads SVGAGI. Deletions cut 6 bases from V and 7 bases from J, with 13 bases between. The CDR3 length is 12 residues. This chain's CDR3 is CASSTQLWEQYF. CDR3 coding DNA: TGTGCCAGCAGCACGCAGCTTTGGGAGCAGTACTTC.

This clonotype was counted at least ten times. This rearrangement joins TRBV20-1 to TRBJ2-5, with 8 bases aligning to TRBD2. Germline CDR1 and CDR2: DFQATT and SNEGSKA (reference sequence). The CDR3 is made up of 13 amino acids. The V segment lost 6 bases and the J segment 4 bases; nucleotides outside the gene matches: 7. The DNA for the CDR3 is TGCAGTGCCTATCAGCGGGAGCGAGAGACCCAGTACTTC. Amino acids: CSAYQRERETQYF.

This clonotype was seen only a few times. V and J are TRBV14 and TRBJ1-1; D remains ambiguous. The CDR3 covers 12 residues. Germline CDR1 is SGHDN and CDR2 is FVKESK. Trimming removed 3 bases from V and 6 bases from J, with 8 bases in between. As DNA, the CDR3 is TGTGCCAGCAGCCATCGGATCTCTGAAGCTTTCTTT. As protein: CASSHRISEAFF.

This sequence joins TRBV4-3 and TRBJ2-7; a weak D match, TRBD2 (5 bases). The germline V gene encodes CDR1 LGHNA and CDR2 YSLEER. Trimming removed 0 bases at V and 6 bases at J, with 15 bases between. The CDR3 has 15 amino acids. The CDR3 DNA reads as TGCGCCAGCAGCCAAGATCGGTGGGAGACTGGCGAGCAGTACTTC. Its protein product is CASSQDRWETGEQYF.